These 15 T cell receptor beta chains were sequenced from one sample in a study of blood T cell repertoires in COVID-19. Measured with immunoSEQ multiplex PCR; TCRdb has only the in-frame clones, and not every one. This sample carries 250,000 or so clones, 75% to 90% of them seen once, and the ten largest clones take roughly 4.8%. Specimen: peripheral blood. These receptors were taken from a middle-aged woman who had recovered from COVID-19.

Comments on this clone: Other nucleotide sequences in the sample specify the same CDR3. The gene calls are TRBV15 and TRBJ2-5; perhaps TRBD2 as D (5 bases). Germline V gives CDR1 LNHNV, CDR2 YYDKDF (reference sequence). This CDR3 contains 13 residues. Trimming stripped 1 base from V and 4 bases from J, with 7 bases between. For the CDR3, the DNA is TGTGCCACCAGCAGAGCGGGGAGAGAGACCCAGTACTTC. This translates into CATSRAGRETQYF.

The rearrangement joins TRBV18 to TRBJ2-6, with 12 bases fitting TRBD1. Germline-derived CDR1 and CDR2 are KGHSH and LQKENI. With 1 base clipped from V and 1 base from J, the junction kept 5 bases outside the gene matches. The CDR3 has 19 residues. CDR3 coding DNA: TGTGCCAGCTCACCACGGGCGGGACAGGGGGCTTCTGGGGCCAACGTCCTGACTTTC. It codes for CASSPRAGQGASGANVLTF.

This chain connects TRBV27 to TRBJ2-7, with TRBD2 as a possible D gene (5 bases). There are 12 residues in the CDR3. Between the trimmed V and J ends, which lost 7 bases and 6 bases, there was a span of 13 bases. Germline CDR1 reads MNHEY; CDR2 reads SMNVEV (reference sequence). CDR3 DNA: TGTGCCAGCAAAAGGCAGGCGGGCGAGCAGTACGTC. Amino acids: CASKRQAGEQYV.

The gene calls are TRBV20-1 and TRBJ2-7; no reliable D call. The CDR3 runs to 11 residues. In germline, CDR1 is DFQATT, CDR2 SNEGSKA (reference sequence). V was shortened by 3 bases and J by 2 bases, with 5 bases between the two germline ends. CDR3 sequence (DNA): TGCAGTGCTAGGTCTACCTACGAGCAGTACTTC. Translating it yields CSARSTYEQYF.

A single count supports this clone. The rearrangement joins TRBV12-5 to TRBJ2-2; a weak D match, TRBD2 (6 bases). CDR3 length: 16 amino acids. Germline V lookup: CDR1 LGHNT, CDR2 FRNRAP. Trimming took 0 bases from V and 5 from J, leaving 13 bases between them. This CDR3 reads CASGLVGGPRTGELFF. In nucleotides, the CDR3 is TGTGCTAGTGGTTTGGTCGGAGGGCCCCGAACCGGGGAGCTGTTTTTT.

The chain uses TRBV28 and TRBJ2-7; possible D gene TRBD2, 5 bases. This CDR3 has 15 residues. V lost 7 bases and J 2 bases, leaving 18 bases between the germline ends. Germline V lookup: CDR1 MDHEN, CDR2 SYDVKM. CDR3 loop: CASNPAAEGAYEQYV. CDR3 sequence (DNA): TGTGCCAGCAACCCGGCGGCAGAGGGAGCCTACGAGCAGTACGTC.

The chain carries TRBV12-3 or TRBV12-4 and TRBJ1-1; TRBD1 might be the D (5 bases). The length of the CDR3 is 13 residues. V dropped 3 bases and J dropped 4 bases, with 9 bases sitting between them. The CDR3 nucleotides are TGTGCCAGCAGTTTCCTCGGGGGCACTGAAGCTTTCTTT. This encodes CASSFLGGTEAFF.

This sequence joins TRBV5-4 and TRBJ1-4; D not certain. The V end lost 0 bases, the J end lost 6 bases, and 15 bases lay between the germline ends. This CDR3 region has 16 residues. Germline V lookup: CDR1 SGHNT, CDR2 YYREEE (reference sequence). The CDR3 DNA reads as TGTGCCAGCAGCTTGGCCAACCCGGGAGTTGATGAAAAACTGTTTTTT. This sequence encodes CASSLANPGVDEKLFF.

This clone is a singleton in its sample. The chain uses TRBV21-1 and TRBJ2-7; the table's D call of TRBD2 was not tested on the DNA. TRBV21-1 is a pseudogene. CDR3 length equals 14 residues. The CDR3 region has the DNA TGTGCCAGCAGCTCCCCCCCCGTCCGCTACGAGCAGTACGTC. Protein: CASSSPPVRYEQYV.

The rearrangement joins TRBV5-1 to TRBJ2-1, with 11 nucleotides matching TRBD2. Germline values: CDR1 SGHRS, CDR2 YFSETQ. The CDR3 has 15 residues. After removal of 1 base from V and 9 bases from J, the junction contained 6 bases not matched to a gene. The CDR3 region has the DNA TGCGCCAGCAGCTTGACTAGCGGGAGTTTTAGTGAGCAGTTCTTC. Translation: CASSLTSGSFSEQFF.

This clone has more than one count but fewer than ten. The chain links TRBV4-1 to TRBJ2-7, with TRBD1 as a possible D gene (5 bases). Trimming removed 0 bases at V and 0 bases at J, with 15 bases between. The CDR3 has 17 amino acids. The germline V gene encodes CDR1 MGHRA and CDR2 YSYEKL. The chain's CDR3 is CASSQDSAGLGSYEQYF. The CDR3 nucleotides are TGCGCCAGCAGCCAAGACAGTGCAGGGTTGGGCTCCTACGAGCAGTACTTC.

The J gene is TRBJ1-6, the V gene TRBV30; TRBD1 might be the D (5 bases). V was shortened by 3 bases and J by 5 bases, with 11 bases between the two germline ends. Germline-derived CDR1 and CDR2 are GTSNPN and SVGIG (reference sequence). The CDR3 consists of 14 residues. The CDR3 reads CAWRPGLDNSPLHF. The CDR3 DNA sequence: TGTGCCTGGAGGCCGGGACTGGATAATTCACCCCTCCACTTT. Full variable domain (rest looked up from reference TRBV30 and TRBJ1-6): SQTIHQWPATLVQPVGSPLSLECTVEGTSNPNLYWYRQAAGRGLQLLFYSVGIGQISSEVPQNLSASRPQDRQFILSSKKLLLSDSGFYLCAWRPGLDNSPLHFGNGTRLTVT.

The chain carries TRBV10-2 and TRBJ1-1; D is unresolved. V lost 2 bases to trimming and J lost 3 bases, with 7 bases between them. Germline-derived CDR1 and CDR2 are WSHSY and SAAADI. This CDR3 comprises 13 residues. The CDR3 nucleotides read TGCGCCAGCAGTGAGGGTGGGCACACTGAAGCTTTCTTT. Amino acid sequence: CASSEGGHTEAFF.

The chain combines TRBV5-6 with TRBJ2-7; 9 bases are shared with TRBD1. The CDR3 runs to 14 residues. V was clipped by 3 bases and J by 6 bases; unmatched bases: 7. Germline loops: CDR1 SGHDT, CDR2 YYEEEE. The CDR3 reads CASSSAGQGFEQYF. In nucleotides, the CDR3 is TGTGCCAGCAGCTCCGCGGGACAGGGTTTCGAGCAGTACTTC.

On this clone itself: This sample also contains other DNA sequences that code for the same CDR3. CDR3 residues: CASSQLAGGETQYF. The CDR3 DNA sequence: TGTGCCAGCAGCCAACTAGCGGGTGGAGAGACCCAGTACTTC. The rearrangement uses TRBV3-1 (or the pseudogene TRBV3-2) and TRBJ2-5; TRBD2 matches at 8 bases. This CDR3 comprises 14 residues. CDR1 and CDR2 from the germline V gene are LGHDT and YNNKEL (reference sequence). The trim removed 2 bases at V and 4 bases at J, leaving 3 bases unmatched.